This T cell receptor beta chain was found in a study of blood T cell repertoires in COVID-19 (TCRdb year 2020). General notes on the study: Samples covering the acute and convalescent phases of COVID-19 were provided by collaborators in the United States, Italy and Spain. The sample metadata nearly always contained a de-identified subject ID, COVID-19 status, age in years and sex. The dataset comprised deeply sampled blood TCRbeta repertoires from subjects exposed to, actively infected with, or recovered from COVID-19. The prospective study material was composed of cDNA or gDNA derived from T cells, B-cell-depleted T cells, or PBMCs. Where HLA class I and class II types were available, the types were taken from metadata supplied by the sample provider, not from assay-based typing. The repertoires were released in a freely available public database meant as a resource for research on the immune response to SARS-CoV-2. The samples were drawn from two sources: the first 160 participants of the ongoing ImmuneRACE study, and 1,000 to 1,500 subjects contributed by 6 global collaborators. The paper's findings and limits, for the study overall: Clinical and demographic metadata were provided uncurated, with the amount varying by source and participant.

The V and J ends are trimmed by 0 bases and 5 bases, leaving 11 bases between them. The CDR3, from cysteine to phenylalanine, totals 15 residues. Only CDR3 DNA remains: 45 bases, in frame from the first base. As encoded in the germline V gene, CDR1 is SGHRS while CDR2 is YFSETQ. The collaborating institutions used their own protocols to collect whole blood in K2EDTA tubes. For TCRbeta analysis, collaborators shipped samples as frozen whole blood, isolated PBMCs, or DNA extracted from either of those sample types. TCRbeta CDR3 regions were amplified from genomic DNA using the immunoSEQ Assay, a bias-controlled multiplex PCR. The original pipeline was this. Nucleated cell counts per sample were estimated from amplification of reference gene primers within the assay. To quantify the absolute abundance of each unique TCRbeta CDR3 rearrangement, sequence reads were collapsed and filtered. For each sample, productive Simpson clonality was calculated as the square root of Simpson's diversity index over productive rearrangements. TCRdb re-hosts the immuneACCESS table, in-frame sequences only. Its copies lack some clones; in the studies checked, an unresolved V gene accounts for under half of them, and the cause for the rest is not known. V, J and clone size are those of that table, while D and trimming were read from the DNA. Present in this sample are 64,000 or so clones, almost 80% of which were seen just once. Roughly 12% of the sample is held by the ten biggest clonotypes.

In the case of this clone: Which antigen it targets is not known. Qualities for individual bases were not recorded, and no much larger clone is one base off.

Sequencing was performed on peripheral blood. The chain links TRBV5-1 with TRBJ1-4, with no D gene named confidently. This sequence originates from a man older than 75 with acute or convalescent COVID-19. The bases read TGCGCCAGCAGCTTGGCCTCAGATATCAATGAAAAACTGTTTTTT. The encoded protein is CASSLASDINEKLFF.